The 7 T cell receptor beta chains below all came from one sample that was sequenced in a study of shared clonotypes between healthy human individuals. The protocol was immunoSEQ multiplex PCR, while the TCRdb copy is restricted to in-frame clones and leaves out a portion. The sample holds some 2 million clones, 85% to 95% seen once. Material for sequencing was naive CD4+ T cells sorted from blood. Subset in this sample: CD45RA+ positively selected. The receptors shown here come from a man between 18 and 35 years old in good health.

The V call is TRBV18, the J call TRBJ1-2, with D tentatively TRBD1 (6 bases). From germline, CDR1 is KGHSH and CDR2 LQKENI. V was pared by 0 bases and J by 8 bases, with 16 bases between. The CDR3 covers 15 residues. CDR3: CASSPPNTGSSGYTF. CDR3 bases: TGTGCCAGCTCACCACCGAATACAGGGAGTTCGGGCTACACCTTC.

The chain has TRBV5-6 and TRBJ1-6; no firm D call. V dropped 0 bases and J dropped 10 bases, with 14 bases sitting between them. This CDR3 has 15 amino acids. Germline CDR1 is SGHDT and CDR2 is YYEEEE. The CDR3 protein is CASSLDSMLGSPLHF. The CDR3 DNA is TGTGCCAGCAGCTTGGACAGTATGTTAGGCTCACCCCTCCACTTT.

The chain is built from TRBV6-6 and TRBJ1-1; no clear D. Trimming removed 7 bases at V and 7 bases at J, with 16 bases between. The V gene's germline CDR1 is MNHNY and CDR2 SVGAGI (reference sequence). The CDR3 sequence is 13 residues long. Written as DNA, the CDR3 is TGTGCCAGCAAACTCCCCCAACGGAGTGAAGCTTTCTTT. Translation: CASKLPQRSEAFF.

The chain recombines TRBV30 with TRBJ1-4; the D gene is possibly TRBD1 (5 bases). The CDR3 runs 13 residues. Germline lookup yields CDR1 GTSNPN and CDR2 SVGIG (reference sequence). Trimming removed 4 bases from V and 5 bases from J, with 11 bases in between. The CDR3 nucleotides read TGTGCCTGGAACGGGGCCTTAAATGAAAAACTGTTTTTT. It is translated as CAWNGALNEKLFF.

This chain uses TRBV6-1 with TRBJ1-3; D perhaps matches TRBD1 (5 bases). V was shortened by 7 bases and J by 4 bases, with 8 bases between the two germline ends. The germline V gene has CDR1 MNHNS and CDR2 SASEGT. CDR3 length equals 12 residues. Written as DNA, the CDR3 is TGTGCCAGCACGGGGCTCGGAAACACCATATATTTT. This encodes CASTGLGNTIYF.

The rearrangement joins TRBV18 to TRBJ2-5; no reliable D call. V dropped 4 bases and J dropped 1 base, with 10 bases sitting between them. From germline, CDR1 is KGHSH and CDR2 LQKENI. The CDR3 covers 14 residues. The CDR3 sequence is CASSQALGQETQYF. As DNA, the CDR3 is TGTGCCAGCTCACAGGCCCTGGGCCAAGAGACCCAGTACTTC.

The chain joins TRBV6-6 to TRBJ2-7; TRBD2 aligns across 7 bases. The CDR3 consists of 15 residues. Trimming removed 6 bases from V and 0 bases from J; junction bases left unmatched: 8. In germline, CDR1 is MNHNY, CDR2 SVGAGI (reference sequence). The CDR3, as DNA: TGTGCCAGCAGCCGCCTCGGCGGGGGCTCCTACGAGCAGTACTTC. Its protein product is CASSRLGGGSYEQYF.